This is a list of T cell receptor beta chains from one sample in a study of OX40 agonist ivuxolimab in advanced cancers. Method: immunoSEQ multiplex PCR; TCRdb's copy keeps in-frame clones and lacks some. The table shows about 82,000 clones, with less than 85% occurring only once. The material was CD4+ or CD8+ T cells sorted from blood, obtained in a trial of the OX40 agonist ivuxolimab. These receptor sequences come from an adult with an advanced solid tumor such as melanoma, head and neck, liver or kidney cancer. The CDR3 runs from the conserved cysteine through the conserved F or W. The D gene is left open where the match is weak. Clone size is shown for a subset of rows, as once, few, many or a class of expanded clone.

>TRBV19|TRBJ1-3|-|-
TGTGCTACAAACCTAGACGGGCCCTCTGGAAACACCATATATTTT
CATNLDGPSGNTIYF
>TRBV2|TRBJ2-2|-|TRBD2
TGTGCCAGCAGTGAAAGGGGACTAGCGTCCGCGAACACCGGGGAGCTGTTTTTT
CASSERGLASANTGELFF
>TRBV6-5|TRBJ2-6|-|TRBD1
TGTGCCAGCAGTCCAGGGGGCTCTGGGGCCAACGTCCTGACTTTC
CASSPGGSGANVLTF
>TRBV13|TRBJ1-1|few|TRBD1
TGTGCCAGCAGCTTAGGTAGGGGGCCCGGTGAAGCTTTCTTT
CASSLGRGPGEAFF
>TRBV4-3|TRBJ1-5|-|-
TGCGCCAGCAGCCAAAACAGGGTCAGAGGCAATCAGCCCCAGCATTTT
CASSQNRVRGNQPQHF
>TRBV7-3|TRBJ1-1|-|TRBD1
TGTGCCAGCAGCCCCGGGACAGGGATGGACACTGAAGCTTTCTTT
CASSPGTGMDTEAFF
>TRBV11-2|TRBJ2-2|-|TRBD1
TGTGCCAGCAGCGCCCAACAGGGGTACGGGGAGCTGTTTTTT
CASSAQQGYGELFF
>TRBV5-1|TRBJ1-5|-|TRBD1
TGCGCCAGCAGCTTTGGGACAGGGGTGAGCAATCAGCCCCAGCATTTT
CASSFGTGVSNQPQHF
>TRBV5-1|TRBJ1-2|once|-
TGCGCCAGCAGCTTGGGCCAGACCTTGAACTATGGCTACACCTTC
CASSLGQTLNYGYTF
>TRBV7-2|TRBJ2-1|-|-
TGTGCCAGCAGCTCCCCGAATTTTGAGCAGTTCTTC
CASSSPNFEQFF
>TRBV4-2|TRBJ2-3|once|-
TGTGCCAGCAGCCAAGTTCCCCCGGCGGAAAACACGCAGTATTTT
CASSQVPPAENTQYF